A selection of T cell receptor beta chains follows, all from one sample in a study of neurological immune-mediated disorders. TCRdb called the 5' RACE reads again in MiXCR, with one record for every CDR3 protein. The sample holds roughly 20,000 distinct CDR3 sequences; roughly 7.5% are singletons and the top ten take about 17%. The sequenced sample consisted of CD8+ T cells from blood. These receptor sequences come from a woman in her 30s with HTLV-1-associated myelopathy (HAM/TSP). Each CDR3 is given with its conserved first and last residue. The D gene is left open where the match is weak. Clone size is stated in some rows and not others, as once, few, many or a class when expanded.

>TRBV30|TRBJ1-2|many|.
CAWSFTGYGYTF
TGTGCCTGGAGTTTTACAGGGTATGGCTACACCTTC
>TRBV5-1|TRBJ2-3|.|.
CASSFYICSARASPRSDTQYF
.
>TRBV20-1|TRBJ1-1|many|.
CSANVAEAFF
TGCAGTGCTAATGTGGCTGAAGCTTTCTTT
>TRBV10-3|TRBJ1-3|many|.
CAFPNLSSGNTIYF
TGTGCCTTCCCGAACCTGAGCTCTGGAAACACCATATATTTT
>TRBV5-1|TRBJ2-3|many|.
CASSLEVSTDTQYF
TGCGCCAGCAGCTTGGAAGTTAGCACAGATACGCAGTATTTT
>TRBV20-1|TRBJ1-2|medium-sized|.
CSARELGTDYGYTF
TGCAGTGCTAGAGAGCTGGGGACCGACTATGGCTACACCTTC
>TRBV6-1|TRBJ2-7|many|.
CAINPVGYEQYF
TGTGCCATCAATCCGGTAGGCTACGAGCAGTACTTC
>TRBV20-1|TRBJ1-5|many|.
CSARDTDQPQHF
TGCAGTGCTAGAGACACAGATCAGCCCCAGCATTTT
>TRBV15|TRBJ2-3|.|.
CATSRGADTQYF
TGTGCCACCAGCAGAGGGGCAGATACGCAGTATTTT
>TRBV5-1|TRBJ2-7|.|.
CASSSRPGINHYEQYF
TGCGCCAGCAGCTCTCGTCCGGGAATAAACCACTACGAGCAGTACTTC
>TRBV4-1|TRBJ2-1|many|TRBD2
CASSQELAGGPGYNEQFF
TGCGCCAGCAGCCAAGAGCTGGCGGGGGGGCCGGGCTACAATGAGCAGTTCTTC
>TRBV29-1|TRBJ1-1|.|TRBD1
CSVEGRGPDTEAFF
TGCAGCGTTGAAGGCAGGGGGCCTGATACTGAAGCTTTCTTT
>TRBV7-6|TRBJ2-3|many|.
CASSSGTAGGTDTQYF
TGTGCCAGCAGTTCGGGAACAGCGGGCGGCACAGATACGCAGTATTTT
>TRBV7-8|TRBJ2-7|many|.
CASSLVLRAGRHEQYF
.
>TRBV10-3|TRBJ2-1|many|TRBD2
CAISESTSGGISSYNEQFF
TGTGCCATCAGTGAGTCCACTAGCGGGGGGATTTCCTCCTACAATGAGCAGTTCTTC
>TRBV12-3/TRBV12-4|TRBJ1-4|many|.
CASRGVYNEKLFF
TGTGCCAGCAGGGGGGTCTATAATGAAAAACTGTTTTTT
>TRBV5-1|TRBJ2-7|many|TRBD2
CASSPGLANPNEQYF
TGCGCCAGCAGCCCTGGACTAGCGAATCCCAACGAGCAGTACTTC
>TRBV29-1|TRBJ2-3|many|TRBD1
CSVLDRGRSTDTQYF
TGCAGCGTGTTGGACAGGGGGCGCAGCACAGATACGCAGTATTTT
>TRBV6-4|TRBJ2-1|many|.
CASSELSHNEQFF
TGTGCCAGCAGTGAGTTGTCGCACAATGAGCAGTTCTTC
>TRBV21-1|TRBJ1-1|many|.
CASSNEELAFF
TGTGCCAGCAGCAACGAGGAATTGGCTTTCTTT
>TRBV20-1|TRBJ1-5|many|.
CSARDGLGQLDNSNQPQHF
TGCAGTGCTAGAGATGGGCTCGGACAGCTAGATAATAGCAATCAGCCCCAGCATTTT
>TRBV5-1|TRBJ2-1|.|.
CASILSGNEQFF
TGCGCCAGCATCTTGAGCGGCAATGAGCAGTTCTTC
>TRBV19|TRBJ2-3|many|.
CASSMARVNTDTQYF
TGTGCCAGTAGTATGGCACGGGTAAACACAGATACGCAGTATTTT
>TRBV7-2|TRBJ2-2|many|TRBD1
CASSLTGGSYRTGELFF
TGTGCCAGCAGCTTGACAGGGGGCTCATACCGCACCGGGGAGCTGTTTTTT
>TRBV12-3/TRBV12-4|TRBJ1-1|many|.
CASSSSGAVAFF
TGTGCCAGCAGTTCGTCTGGTGCCGTGGCTTTCTTT
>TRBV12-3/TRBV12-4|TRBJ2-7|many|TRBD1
CASTVRDRSYEQYF
TGTGCCAGCACCGTAAGGGACAGGTCCTACGAGCAGTACTTC
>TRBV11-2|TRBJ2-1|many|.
CASSFGRGSSYNEQFF
TGTGCCAGCAGCTTTGGGCGGGGAAGCTCCTACAATGAGCAGTTCTTC
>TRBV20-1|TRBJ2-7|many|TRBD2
CSVSGTSAYEQYF
TGCAGTGTCAGCGGGACTAGTGCCTACGAGCAGTACTTC
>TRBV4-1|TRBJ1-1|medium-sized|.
CASSQMPGANTEAFF
TGCGCCAGCAGCCAAATGCCCGGGGCTAACACTGAAGCTTTCTTT
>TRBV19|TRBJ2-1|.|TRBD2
CASSPLAGSRYEQFF
TGTGCCAGTAGTCCCCTAGCGGGGAGTCGTTATGAGCAGTTCTTC
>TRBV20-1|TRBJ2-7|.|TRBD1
CSAGASGTGGYEQYF
TGCAGTGCGGGGGCGTCAGGGACAGGGGGCTACGAGCAGTACTTC
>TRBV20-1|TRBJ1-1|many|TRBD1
CSARVQGHTEAFF
TGCAGTGCTAGGGTACAGGGGCACACTGAAGCTTTCTTT
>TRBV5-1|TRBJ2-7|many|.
CASSLINSYEQYF
TGCGCCAGCAGCTTGATCAACTCCTACGAGCAGTACTTC
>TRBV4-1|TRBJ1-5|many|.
CASSQDVFMGKSQPQHF
TGCGCCAGCAGCCAAGATGTGTTTATGGGAAAGAGTCAGCCCCAGCATTTT
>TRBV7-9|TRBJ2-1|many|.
CASSFFAGSSYNEQFF
TGTGCCAGCAGCTTCTTTGCGGGGAGCTCCTACAATGAGCAGTTCTTC
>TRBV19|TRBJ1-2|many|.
CATNSPGEGVDGYTF
TGTGCCACTAATTCCCCGGGTGAGGGCGTCGATGGCTACACCTTC
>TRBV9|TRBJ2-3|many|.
CASNAGLDTDTQYF
TGTGCTAGCAACGCCGGGCTCGACACAGATACGCAGTATTTT
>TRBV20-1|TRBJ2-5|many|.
CSARVGGSVIETQYF
TGCAGTGCTAGAGTCGGGGGATCGGTGATAGAGACCCAGTACTTC
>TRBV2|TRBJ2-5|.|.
CASSEQQGSETQYF
TGTGCCAGCAGTGAGCAACAGGGTTCGGAGACCCAGTACTTC
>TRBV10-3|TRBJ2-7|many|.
CAISEGGAEDEQYF
TGTGCCATCAGTGAGGGGGGGGCCGAAGACGAGCAGTACTTC
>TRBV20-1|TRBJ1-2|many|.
CSARDPGTGGYTF
TGCAGTGCTAGAGATCCGGGGACGGGTGGCTACACCTTC
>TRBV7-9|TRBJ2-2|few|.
CASSAPGNLNTGELFF
TGTGCCAGCAGCGCACCAGGGAACTTAAACACCGGGGAGCTGTTTTTT
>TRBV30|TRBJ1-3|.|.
CAWSVGSGNTIYF
TGTGCCTGGAGTGTTGGATCTGGAAACACCATATATTTT
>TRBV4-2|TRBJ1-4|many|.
CASSQGGTYGAREKLFF
TGTGCCAGCAGCCAGGGGGGGACGTACGGGGCCCGTGAAAAACTGTTTTTT
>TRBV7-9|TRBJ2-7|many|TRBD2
CASSPGGEQYF
TGTGCCAGCAGCCCGGGAGGTGAGCAGTACTTC
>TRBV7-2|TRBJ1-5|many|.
CASSSHSSQPQHF
TGTGCCAGCAGCTCTCACAGTTCCCAGCCCCAGCATTTT
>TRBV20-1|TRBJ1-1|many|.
CSARDWDRPVGTEAFF
TGCAGTGCTAGAGATTGGGACCGGCCGGTCGGCACTGAAGCTTTCTTT
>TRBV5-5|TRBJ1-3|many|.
CASSPPGISGNTIYF
TGTGCCAGCTCCCCCCCGGGGATTTCTGGAAACACCATATATTTT
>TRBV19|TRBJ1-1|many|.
CASSIGGLSEAFF
TGTGCCAGTAGTATTGGGGGACTTTCTGAAGCTTTCTTT
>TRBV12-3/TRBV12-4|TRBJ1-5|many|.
CASSRGGGGQPQHF
TGTGCCAGCAGCCGGGGGGGAGGGGGACAGCCCCAGCATTTT
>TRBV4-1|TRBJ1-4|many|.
CASSETDATNEKLFF
TGCGCCAGCAGCGAGACAGATGCAACTAATGAAAAACTGTTTTTT
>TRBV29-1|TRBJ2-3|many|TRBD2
CSVGRGSGGALTDTQYF
TGCAGCGTTGGACGGGGTAGCGGGGGGGCACTCACAGATACGCAGTATTTT
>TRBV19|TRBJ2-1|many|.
CASRAPGSYNEQFF
TGTGCCAGTAGGGCGCCCGGTTCCTACAATGAGCAGTTCTTC
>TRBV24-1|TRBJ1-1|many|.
CATSDLFRRGEAFF
TGTGCCACCAGTGATTTGTTTAGACGGGGCGAAGCTTTCTTT
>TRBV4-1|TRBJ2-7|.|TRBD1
CASSQGPGGDYEQYF
TGCGCCAGCAGCCAAGGTCCAGGGGGCGATTACGAGCAGTACTTC
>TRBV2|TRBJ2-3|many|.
CASSVRGGRIVADTQYF
TGTGCCAGCAGTGTGCGCGGGGGCCGCATTGTGGCAGATACGCAGTATTTT